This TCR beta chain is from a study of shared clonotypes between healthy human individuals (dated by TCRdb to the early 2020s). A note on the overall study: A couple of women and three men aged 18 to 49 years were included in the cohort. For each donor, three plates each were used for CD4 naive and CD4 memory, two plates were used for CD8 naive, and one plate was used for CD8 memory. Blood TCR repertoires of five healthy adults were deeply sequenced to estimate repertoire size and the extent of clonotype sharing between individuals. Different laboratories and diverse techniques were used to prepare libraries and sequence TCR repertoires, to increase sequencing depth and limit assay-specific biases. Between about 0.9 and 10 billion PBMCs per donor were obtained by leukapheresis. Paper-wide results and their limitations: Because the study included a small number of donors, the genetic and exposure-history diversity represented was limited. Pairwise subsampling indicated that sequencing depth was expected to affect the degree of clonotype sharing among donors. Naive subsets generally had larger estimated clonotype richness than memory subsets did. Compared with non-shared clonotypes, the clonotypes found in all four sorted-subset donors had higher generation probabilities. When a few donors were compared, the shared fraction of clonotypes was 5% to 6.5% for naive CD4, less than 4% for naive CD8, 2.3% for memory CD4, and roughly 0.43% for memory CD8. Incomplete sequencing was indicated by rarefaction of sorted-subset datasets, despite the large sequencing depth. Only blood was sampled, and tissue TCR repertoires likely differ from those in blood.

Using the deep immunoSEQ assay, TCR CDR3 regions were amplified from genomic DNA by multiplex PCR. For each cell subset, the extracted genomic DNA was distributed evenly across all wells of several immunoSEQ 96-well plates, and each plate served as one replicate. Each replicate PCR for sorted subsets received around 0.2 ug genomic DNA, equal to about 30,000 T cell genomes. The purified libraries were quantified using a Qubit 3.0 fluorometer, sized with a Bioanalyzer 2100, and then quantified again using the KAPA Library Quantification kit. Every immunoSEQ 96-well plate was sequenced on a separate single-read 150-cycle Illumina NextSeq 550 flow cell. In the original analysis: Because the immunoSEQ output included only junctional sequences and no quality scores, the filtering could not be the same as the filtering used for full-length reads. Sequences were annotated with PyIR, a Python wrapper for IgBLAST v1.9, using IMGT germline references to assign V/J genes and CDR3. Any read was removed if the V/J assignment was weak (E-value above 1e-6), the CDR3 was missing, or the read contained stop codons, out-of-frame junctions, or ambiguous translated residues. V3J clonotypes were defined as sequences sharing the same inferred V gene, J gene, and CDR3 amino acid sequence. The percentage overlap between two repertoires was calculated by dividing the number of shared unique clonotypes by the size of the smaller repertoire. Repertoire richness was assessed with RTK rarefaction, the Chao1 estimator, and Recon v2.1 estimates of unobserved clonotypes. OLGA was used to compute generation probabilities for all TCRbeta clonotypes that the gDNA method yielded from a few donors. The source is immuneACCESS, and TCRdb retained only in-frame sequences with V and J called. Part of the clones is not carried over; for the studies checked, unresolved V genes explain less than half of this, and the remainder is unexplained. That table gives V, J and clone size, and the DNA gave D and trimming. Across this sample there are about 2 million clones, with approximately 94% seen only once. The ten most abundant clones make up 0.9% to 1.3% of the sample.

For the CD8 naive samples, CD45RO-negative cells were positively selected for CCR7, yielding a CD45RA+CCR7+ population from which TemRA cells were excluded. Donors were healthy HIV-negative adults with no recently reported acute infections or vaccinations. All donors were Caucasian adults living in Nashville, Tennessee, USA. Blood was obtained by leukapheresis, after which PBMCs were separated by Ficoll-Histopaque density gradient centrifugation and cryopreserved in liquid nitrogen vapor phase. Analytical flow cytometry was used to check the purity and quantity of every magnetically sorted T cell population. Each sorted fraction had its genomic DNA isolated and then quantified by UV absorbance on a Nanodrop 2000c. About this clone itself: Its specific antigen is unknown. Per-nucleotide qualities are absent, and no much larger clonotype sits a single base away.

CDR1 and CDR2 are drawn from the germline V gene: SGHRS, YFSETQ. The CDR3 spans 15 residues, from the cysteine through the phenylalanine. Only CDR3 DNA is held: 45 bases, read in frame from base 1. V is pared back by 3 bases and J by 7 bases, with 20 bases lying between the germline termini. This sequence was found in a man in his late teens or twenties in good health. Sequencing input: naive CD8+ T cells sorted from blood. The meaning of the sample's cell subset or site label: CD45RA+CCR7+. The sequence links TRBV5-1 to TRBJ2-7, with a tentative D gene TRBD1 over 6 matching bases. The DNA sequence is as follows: TGCGCCAGCAGCTCTACGACAGGTCCCCTATGGGAGCAGTACTTC. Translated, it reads CASSSTTGPLWEQYF. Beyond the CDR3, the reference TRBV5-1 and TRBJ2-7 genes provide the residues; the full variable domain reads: KAGVTQTPRYLIKTRGQQVTLSCSPISGHRSVSWYQQTPGQGLQFLFEYFSETQRNKGNFPGRFSGRQFSNSRSEMNVSTLELGDSALYLCASSSTTGPLWEQYFGPGTRLTVT.